The 10 T cell receptor beta chains reported below all come from one sample, sequenced in a study of cytomegalovirus exposure and HLA in healthy donors. In the PCR, 60 Vbeta and 13 Jbeta primers were used. Clones were read by immunoSEQ multiplex PCR, and TCRdb kept only the in-frame ones, dropping some. The sample has 150,000 to 200,000 clones, approximately 84% seen once. Sequenced material: PBMCs. These receptors were obtained from a female donor in good health and CMV-seronegative.

CDR3 sequence: CASSDPRRGTETQYF. DNA for the CDR3: TGTGCCAGCAGTGATCCCCGCCGCGGGACGGAGACCCAGTACTTC. This chain uses TRBV6-1 with TRBJ2-5, with D perhaps TRBD2 (6 bases). CDR1 and CDR2 (germline): MNHNS, SASEGT. Trimming shortened V by 3 bases and J by 5 bases, and 16 bases separated the two germline ends. This CDR3 has 15 residues.

This chain links TRBV6-6 with TRBJ2-7; TRBD1 matches 7 bases. Unmatched junction bases numbered 3, after V lost 5 bases and J lost 2 bases. Germline lookup yields CDR1 MNHNY and CDR2 SVGAGI (reference sequence). The CDR3 covers 13 residues. The DNA of the CDR3 is TGTGCCAGCAGTGACAGGGTCACCTACGAGCAGTACTTC. Translating gives CASSDRVTYEQYF.

This chain joins TRBV9 and TRBJ1-3; D is possibly TRBD1 (6 bases). Trimming shortened V by 0 bases and J by 2 bases, and 9 bases separated the two germline ends. There are 15 residues in the CDR3. The germline V gene encodes CDR1 SGDLS and CDR2 YYNGEE. In nucleotides, the CDR3 is TGTGCCAGCAGCGTAGAAGGACAGACTGGAAACACCATATATTTT. Translation: CASSVEGQTGNTIYF.

The CDR3, as DNA: TGTGCCAGCAGCTTAGCTAGCGGGAAGCAAGAGACCCAGTACTTC. It yields the protein CASSLASGKQETQYF. The V call is TRBV7-9, the J call TRBJ2-5; 8 nucleotides match TRBD2. Trimming took 0 bases from V and 2 from J; bases not matched to a gene: 2. This CDR3 contains 15 residues. The germline V gene encodes CDR1 SEHNR and CDR2 FQNEAQ (reference sequence).

This clone turned up a few times. The chain combines TRBV6-6 with TRBJ1-4; 8 bases are shared with TRBD1. Germline CDR1 is MNHNY and CDR2 is SVGAGI (reference sequence). Trimming took 10 bases from V and 4 from J; bases not matched to a gene: 8. This CDR3 region has 14 residues. This CDR3 is CATEDRDINEKLFF. Here the CDR3 DNA reads TGTGCCACCGAGGACAGGGACATTAATGAAAAACTGTTTTTT.

This sequence joins TRBV28 and TRBJ1-2; a possible D gene is TRBD1 (5 bases). Trimming pared 3 bases from V and 8 bases from J, leaving 13 bases between. Germline-derived CDR1 and CDR2 are MDHEN and SYDVKM. The CDR3 spans 13 residues. The CDR3 DNA is TGTGCCAGCAGTTTTGCGGCAGGGCAAGGCTACACCTTC. Translation: CASSFAAGQGYTF.

The chain employs TRBV5-1 and TRBJ2-5; D perhaps matches TRBD1 (6 bases). V lost 4 bases and J 2 bases, leaving 9 bases between the germline ends. This CDR3 has 13 residues. The germline gives CDR1 SGHRS, CDR2 YFSETQ. The CDR3 reads CASSAQGQETQYF. The CDR3 DNA reads as TGCGCCAGCAGCGCACAGGGACAAGAGACCCAGTACTTC. The entire variable domain, with the rest obtained from reference TRBV5-1 and TRBJ2-5, is as follows: KAGVTQTPRYLIKTRGQQVTLSCSPISGHRSVSWYQQTPGQGLQFLFEYFSETQRNKGNFPGRFSGRQFSNSRSEMNVSTLELGDSALYLCASSAQGQETQYFGPGTRLLVL.

The J gene is TRBJ2-7, the V gene TRBV28; 10 bases agree with TRBD2. J gave up 3 bases and V 11 bases, and 7 bases lay outside the gene matches. CDR1 MDHEN and CDR2 SYDVKM come from the germline V gene. This CDR3 has 13 residues. CDR3 sequence (DNA): TGTGCCGGGAGGACTAGCGGACACTACGAGCAGTACTTC. Amino acids: CAGRTSGHYEQYF.

This chain uses TRBV7-9 with TRBJ1-1, with 8 bases aligning to TRBD1. Germline V CDR1 and CDR2: SEHNR, FQNEAQ (reference sequence). V trimming: 0 bases; J trimming: 7 bases; junction bases outside the gene matches: 10. The CDR3 has 16 residues. The CDR3 spells CASSLAGDRRFDEAFF. The CDR3 nucleotides are TGTGCCAGCAGCTTAGCGGGGGACAGGAGGTTTGATGAAGCTTTCTTT.

The rearrangement joins TRBV28 to TRBJ1-5; 7 nucleotides agree with TRBD1. Germline CDR1 is MDHEN and CDR2 is SYDVKM. Trimming cost V 3 bases and J 2 bases; bases outside gene matches: 7. The CDR3 totals 16 residues. CDR3 amino acids: CASSFHRGNGNQPQHF. The CDR3 DNA follows: TGTGCCAGCAGTTTCCACAGGGGTAATGGCAATCAGCCCCAGCATTTT.